This entry is about one T cell receptor beta chain. This entry is derived from a study of shared clonotypes between healthy human individuals. The repertoire was sequenced with immunoSEQ multiplex PCR; TCRdb's copy has only in-frame clones and lacks some. The table has more than 2 million clones, 95% seen once; the top ten hold around 0.13%. Trimming stripped 0 bases from V and 5 bases from J, with 12 bases between. CDR3 length equals 15 residues. CDR1 SGHDT and CDR2 YYEEEE come from the germline V gene. V usage is TRBV5-6 and J usage is TRBJ1-5, with D tentatively TRBD1 (5 bases). The sequenced sample consisted of naive CD4+ T cells sorted from blood. Subset meaning: CD45RA+ positively selected. This TCR came from a man aged 18 to 30 in good health. The CDR3: CASSLVGRADQPQHF. In DNA form, the CDR3 reads TGTGCCAGCAGCTTGGTCGGCAGGGCCGATCAGCCCCAGCATTTT.